This entry features one T cell receptor (beta chain) sequence. The data were taken from a study of T cell changes during pregnancy in multiple sclerosis. Sequencing was performed with immunoSEQ multiplex PCR; in TCRdb, only in-frame clones are kept and a portion is missing. This table has about 100,000 clones, 92% appearing once. This CDR3 is 14 amino acids long. Germline values: CDR1 LGHNA, CDR2 YSLEER. Trimming stripped 3 bases from V and 6 bases from J, with 14 bases between. This material consisted of peripheral blood, taken after pregnancy. The clonotype comes from a female donor with multiple sclerosis, enrolled in a pregnancy study. This sequence joins TRBV4-3 and TRBJ1-2; D is uncertain. The DNA of the CDR3 is TGCGCCAGCAGCCACATCGGGGAGGGCGATGGCTACACCTTC. The encoded protein is CASSHIGEGDGYTF.